This T cell receptor (beta chain) was obtained from a study of CD8 T cells in ankylosing spondylitis. Findings and caveats of the study: A motif of 7 or 8 highly homologous TCR beta variants was seen as apparently characteristic of ankylosing spondylitis blood. Researchers report that disease-linked clones proved CD8+ and relatively rare in peripheral blood.

Regarding this clonotype: Its antigen is not known.

MiXCR, applied by TCRdb to the 5' RACE reads, yields one record per CDR3 protein. The repertoire holds more than 650,000 distinct CDR3 sequences, with 12% as singletons. The receptor was derived from a male donor with ankylosing spondylitis. The material sequenced was blood, either unsorted or a sorted T cell fraction (not recorded which).

The CDR3 sequence: CASSGTVQETQYF. CDR3 DNA: TGTGCCAGCAGTGGGACAGTCCAAGAGACCCAGTACTTC. The V and J genes are TRBV4-2 and TRBJ2-5; 7 positions agree with TRBD1. This CDR3 spans 13 amino acids. Germline V gene sequence: CDR1 LGHNA, CDR2 YNFKEQ. V lost 6 bases, J lost 1 base, and 2 bases stayed unmatched.